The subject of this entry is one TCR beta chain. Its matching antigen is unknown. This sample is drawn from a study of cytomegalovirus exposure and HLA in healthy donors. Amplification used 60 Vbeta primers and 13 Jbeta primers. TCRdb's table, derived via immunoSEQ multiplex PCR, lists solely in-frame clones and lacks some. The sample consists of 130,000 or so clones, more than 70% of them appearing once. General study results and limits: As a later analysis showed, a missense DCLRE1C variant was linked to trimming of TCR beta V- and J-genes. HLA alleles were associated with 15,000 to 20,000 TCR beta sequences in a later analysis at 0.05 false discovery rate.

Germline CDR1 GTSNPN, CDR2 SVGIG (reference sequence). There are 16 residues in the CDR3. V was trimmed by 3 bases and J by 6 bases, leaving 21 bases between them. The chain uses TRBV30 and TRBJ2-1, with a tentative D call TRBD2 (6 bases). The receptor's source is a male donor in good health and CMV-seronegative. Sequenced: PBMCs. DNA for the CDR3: TGTGCCTGGAGCGGATACCTGGGACTGGGGGTCAATGAGCAGTTCTTC. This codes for CAWSGYLGLGVNEQFF.